Each of the 31 T cell receptor beta chains below was sequenced from the same sample in a study of blood T cell repertoires in COVID-19. TCRdb's table, derived via immunoSEQ multiplex PCR, lists solely in-frame clones and lacks some. There are roughly 140,000 clones in the sample; roughly 79% occur only once, and roughly 8% lies in the top ten. Sequenced material: peripheral blood. Source of these receptors: a human donor in a cohort sampled during active COVID-19.

This clone was seen once. The chain links TRBV14 to TRBJ2-7; 10 bases map to TRBD1. The J segment lost 5 bases and the V segment lost 2 bases, leaving 12 bases of the junction unmatched. Germline V gene data show CDR1 as SGHDN and CDR2 as FVKESK. The CDR3 runs 17 residues. CDR3 DNA sequence: TGTGCCAGCAGCCAACGACCGGGACAGGGGACCCCCAACGAGCAGTACTTC. Translated, it gives CASSQRPGQGTPNEQYF.

In its sample, this clone was seen once. The chain recombines TRBV3-1 (or the pseudogene TRBV3-2) with TRBJ2-1, with a possible D match to TRBD2 (6 bases). The CDR3 covers 18 residues. Germline CDR1 reads LGHDT; CDR2 reads YNNKEL (reference sequence). Trimming pared 1 base from V and 0 bases from J, leaving 16 bases between. The CDR3 DNA follows: TGTGCCAGCAGCCAAGGGTCTTGGGGAGGCCGCTCCTACAATGAGCAGTTCTTC. Its protein product is CASSQGSWGGRSYNEQFF.

The gene calls are TRBV18 and TRBJ2-3; TRBD1 matches at 9 bases. V dropped 6 bases and J dropped 2; count of bases not matched to a gene: 3. This CDR3 contains 14 residues. The germline CDR1 and CDR2 sequences are KGHSH and LQKENI. CDR3 sequence reads: CASSGTGTTDTQYF. CDR3 coding DNA: TGTGCCAGCTCCGGGACAGGGACCACAGATACGCAGTATTTT.

The rearrangement uses TRBV4-2 and TRBJ2-7; TRBD1 aligns across 8 bases. V shed 3 bases, J shed 2 bases, and the junction held 12 bases outside the gene matches. CDR3 size: 17 residues. Germline CDR1 and CDR2: LGHNA and YNFKEQ. CDR3 in amino acids: CASSQAPGGLVPYEQYF. CDR3 DNA sequence: TGTGCCAGCAGCCAGGCACCAGGGGGCTTGGTTCCCTACGAGCAGTACTTC.

This chain connects TRBV7-9 to TRBJ2-1; 7 bases align to TRBD2. The CDR3 is 15 residues long. The V gene end was trimmed by 5 bases and the J gene end by 3 bases; junction bases not matched to a gene: 7. Germline assignment: CDR1 SEHNR and CDR2 FQNEAQ (reference sequence). CDR3 coding DNA: TGTGCCAGCAGCGTGGGCGGGAGATTCTACAATGAGCAGTTCTTC. As protein: CASSVGGRFYNEQFF.

The gene calls are TRBV5-6 and TRBJ2-7; TRBD2 aligns across 8 bases. CDR1 is SGHDT and CDR2 is YYEEEE in the germline V gene. V trimming: 4 bases; J trimming: 6 bases; junction bases outside the gene matches: 18. This CDR3 has 17 residues. The CDR3 here is CASSGRGAGGTKREQYF. The DNA of the CDR3 is TGTGCCAGCAGCGGCCGTGGGGCGGGAGGAACGAAGCGCGAGCAGTACTTC.

In this sample, this clone turned up once. The chain uses TRBV7-8 and TRBJ1-5; TRBD1 matches at 7 bases. The trim removed 7 bases at V and 3 bases at J, leaving 6 bases unmatched. Germline CDR1 and CDR2: SGHVS and FQNEAQ. The CDR3 runs to 14 residues. The CDR3 loop reads CASTGTDLNQPQHF. The CDR3, as DNA: TGTGCCAGCACCGGGACAGACCTCAATCAGCCCCAGCATTTT.

This chain uses TRBV4-2 with TRBJ1-2; D ambiguous. The CDR3 has 15 amino acids. Germline CDR1 is LGHNA and CDR2 is YNFKEQ. V lost 0 bases and J lost 0, with 8 bases in between. DNA for the CDR3: TGTGCCAGCAGCCAAGAATCCAGGTCTAACTATGGCTACACCTTC. This encodes CASSQESRSNYGYTF.

This clone was detected ten times or more. V and J are TRBV27 and TRBJ2-7; 9 positions agree with TRBD2. Germline CDR1 MNHEY, CDR2 SMNVEV (reference sequence). This CDR3 is 13 amino acids long. Unmatched junction bases numbered 7, after V lost 6 bases and J lost 7 bases. The CDR3 loop reads CASRLAGSGEQYF. The CDR3 nucleotides read TGTGCCAGCAGGCTAGCGGGATCTGGTGAGCAGTACTTC.

This clone is a singleton in its sample. The V call is TRBV3-1 (or the pseudogene TRBV3-2), the J call TRBJ2-6; weak D call: TRBD1 (6 bases). The CDR3 is made up of 15 amino acids. The germline CDR1 and CDR2 sequences are LGHDT and YNNKEL (reference sequence). V dropped 5 bases and J dropped 2 bases, with 10 bases sitting between them. The CDR3 region is CASSSRGAGANVLTF. In DNA, the CDR3 is TGTGCCAGCAGCTCCAGGGGTGCTGGGGCCAACGTCCTGACTTTC.

The rearrangement joins TRBV7-3 to TRBJ2-5; the D gene is possibly TRBD1 (6 bases). Germline assignment: CDR1 SGHTA and CDR2 FQGTGA. Trimming took 5 bases from V and 3 from J, leaving 10 bases between them. This CDR3 is 13 amino acids long. In DNA, the CDR3 is TGTGCCAGCAGCCAGGGGAATAAAGAGACCCAGTACTTC. This encodes CASSQGNKETQYF.

The chain recombines TRBV27 with TRBJ2-1, with TRBD1 as a possible D gene (5 bases). CDR1 MNHEY and CDR2 SMNVEV come from the germline V gene (reference sequence). The length of the CDR3 is 15 residues. V gave up 6 bases and J gave up 4 bases, with 16 bases separating them. CDR3 nucleotides: TGTGCCAGCAGGATCGGAGCAGGGCTTTACAATGAGCAGTTCTTC. Encoded protein: CASRIGAGLYNEQFF.

The chain couples TRBV19 to TRBJ2-7; D may be TRBD1 (5 bases). This CDR3 contains 13 residues. V gave up 7 bases and J gave up 5 bases, with 15 bases separating them. Per the germline V gene, CDR1 is LNHDA and CDR2 is SQIVND (reference sequence). CDR3 sequence (DNA): TGTGCCAGTAATCAGGGTCGACTTGACGAGCAGTACTTC. Its protein product is CASNQGRLDEQYF.

This clone has only one observation. The genes are TRBV5-1 and TRBJ1-2; D possibly corresponds to TRBD1 (6 bases). Looked up from germline, CDR1 is SGHRS and CDR2 is YFSETQ. V was shortened by 1 base and J by 8 bases, with 15 bases between the two germline ends. This CDR3 region has 14 residues. As DNA, the CDR3 is TGCGCCAGCAGCTTGTACAGGGCCACGGAAGGCTACACCTTC. Residues: CASSLYRATEGYTF.

The chain carries TRBV20-1 and TRBJ1-4; D not certain. The CDR3 extends over 13 amino acids. Trimming stripped 3 bases from V and 7 bases from J, with 12 bases between. Germline assignment: CDR1 DFQATT and CDR2 SNEGSKA (reference sequence). The CDR3 DNA reads TGCAGTGCTAGTTTATCAGGAGGTGAAAAACTGTTTTTT. Amino acids: CSASLSGGEKLFF.

This clone was observed a handful of times. The gene calls are TRBV5-1 and TRBJ1-2; D possibly corresponds to TRBD1 (6 bases). CDR1 is SGHRS, CDR2 YFSETQ, per germline. This CDR3 spans 14 amino acids. The V and J ends lost 4 bases and 4 bases respectively, with 14 bases between them. CDR3 region: CASSERTAVYGYTF. CDR3 sequence (DNA): TGCGCCAGCAGCGAAAGGACAGCCGTCTATGGCTACACCTTC.

The rearrangement uses TRBV7-6 and TRBJ1-5, with 7 bases that match TRBD1. CDR1 and CDR2 from the germline V gene are SGHVS and FNYEAQ. The CDR3 extends over 16 amino acids. Trimming cost V 5 bases and J 3 bases; bases outside gene matches: 10. The CDR3 DNA reads as TGTGCCAGCAGCCCGGGGGGGGGACAGATCAATCAGCCCCAGCATTTT. This translates into CASSPGGGQINQPQHF.

V is TRBV10-1 and J is TRBJ1-1; TRBD1 aligns across 7 bases. CDR3 length: 13 residues. V shed 6 bases, J shed 7 bases, and the junction held 8 bases outside the gene matches. The germline gives CDR1 WNHNN, CDR2 SYGVQD (reference sequence). This chain's CDR3 is CASRDRSHGEAFF. DNA for the CDR3: TGCGCCAGCAGGGACAGGAGTCATGGTGAAGCTTTCTTT.

The chain couples TRBV27 to TRBJ1-6; 11 bases fit TRBD1. Germline V CDR1 and CDR2: MNHEY, SMNVEV (reference sequence). Trimming removed 6 bases from V and 7 bases from J; junction bases left unmatched: 8. The CDR3 covers 16 residues. In DNA, the CDR3 is TGTGCCAGCAGCCCGGGACAGGGGGTGGCGAATTCACCCCTCCACTTT. Its protein is CASSPGQGVANSPLHF.

This clone was recorded only once. The chain links TRBV6-2 or TRBV6-3 to TRBJ2-7, with D perhaps TRBD2 (6 bases). Germline assignment: CDR1 MNHEY and CDR2 SVGEGT. The length of the CDR3 is 17 residues. Trimming removed 0 bases at V and 3 bases at J, with 18 bases between. CDR3 sequence: CASSYSWESREGYEQYF. The CDR3 DNA sequence: TGTGCCAGCAGTTACTCGTGGGAGTCGCGGGAAGGCTACGAGCAGTACTTC.

This chain joins TRBV5-1 and TRBJ2-2, with 12 bases fitting TRBD2. The V gene's germline CDR1 is SGHRS and CDR2 YFSETQ. This CDR3 is built from 17 residues. V shed 4 bases, J shed 5 bases, and the junction held 9 bases outside the gene matches. CDR3 amino acids: CASSVRLAGAMTGELFF. CDR3 in DNA: TGCGCCAGCAGCGTGAGACTAGCGGGAGCTATGACCGGGGAGCTGTTTTTT.

V is TRBV5-4 and J is TRBJ1-4; 9 nucleotides agree with TRBD1. The CDR3 totals 15 residues. Germline V gene sequence: CDR1 SGHNT, CDR2 YYREEE (reference sequence). With 4 bases clipped from V and 7 bases from J, the junction kept 8 bases outside the gene matches. CDR3 region: CASSPATGGVEKLFF. In DNA form, the CDR3 reads TGTGCCAGCAGCCCAGCGACAGGGGGGGTTGAAAAACTGTTTTTT. The full variable domain, its missing parts supplied by reference TRBV5-4 and TRBJ1-4, is ETGVTQSPTHLIKTRGQQVTLRCSSQSGHNTVSWYQQALGQGPQFIFQYYREEENGRGNFPPRFSGLQFPNYSSELNVNALELDDSALYLCASSPATGGVEKLFFGSGTQLSVL.

The V gene is TRBV11-3, the J gene TRBJ2-1; 10 bases fit TRBD1. CDR1 is SGHNT, CDR2 YENEEA, per germline. The CDR3 contains 16 residues. The V and J ends lost 5 bases and 8 bases, in that order; junction bases with no gene match: 12. CDR3 amino acids: CASSTTGTGAVHEQFF. The CDR3 nucleotides are TGTGCCAGCAGCACCACCGGGACAGGGGCCGTCCATGAGCAGTTCTTC.

The chain's CDR3 is CASSSRAGALTDTQYF. CDR3 bases: TGTGCCAGCAGCTCCCGAGCGGGAGCCCTCACAGATACGCAGTATTTT. This chain joins TRBV13 and TRBJ2-3; the match to TRBD2 covers 8 bases. The germline gives CDR1 PRHDT, CDR2 FYEKMQ (reference sequence). V dropped 4 bases and J dropped 2; count of bases not matched to a gene: 8. The CDR3 loop spans 16 amino acids.

The V gene is TRBV7-9, the J gene TRBJ1-2; perhaps TRBD1 as D (6 bases). Germline V lookup: CDR1 SEHNR, CDR2 FQNEAQ (reference sequence). The CDR3 consists of 16 residues. V lost 5 bases, J lost 0 bases, and 16 bases lay in between. CDR3 bases: TGTGCCAGCAGCGGGCTCCGGGGGGGCTCTAACTATGGCTACACCTTC. Translated: CASSGLRGGSNYGYTF.

The rearrangement uses TRBV2 and TRBJ1-4; 9 positions match TRBD1. The CDR3 runs 17 residues. Germline assignment: CDR1 SNHLY and CDR2 FYNNEI. The V and J ends lost 1 base and 5 bases, in that order; junction bases with no gene match: 8. CDR3 loop: CASSEGLTGGLNEKLFF. The CDR3 nucleotides read TGTGCCAGCAGTGAAGGATTAACAGGGGGCCTAAATGAAAAACTGTTTTTT.

The chain links TRBV28 to TRBJ2-7, with 10 bases aligning to TRBD2. V lost 5 bases and J lost 5; bases outside the gene matches: 15. The CDR3 is 17 amino acids. Germline loops: CDR1 MDHEN, CDR2 SYDVKM. The CDR3 nucleotides are TGTGCCAGCAGTCTACCTTTGGGAGCGGGAGGGCAGGACGAGCAGTACTTC. Protein product: CASSLPLGAGGQDEQYF.

V is TRBV6-1 and J is TRBJ2-1, with D maybe TRBD1 (5 bases). This CDR3 region has 16 residues. Trimming removed 2 bases at V and 3 bases at J, with 14 bases between. Germline V gene sequence: CDR1 MNHNS, CDR2 SASEGT. For the CDR3, the DNA is TGTGCCAGCAGTGAACTGGCACAGGTTTACTACAATGAGCAGTTCTTC. This codes for CASSELAQVYYNEQFF.

The V gene is TRBV28, the J gene TRBJ1-1, with a tentative D call TRBD1 (6 bases). Germline assignment: CDR1 MDHEN and CDR2 SYDVKM. The CDR3 sequence is 15 residues long. V dropped 6 bases and J dropped 6 bases, with 20 bases sitting between them. CDR3 sequence: CASRKTGRGRAEAFF. The CDR3 DNA reads as TGTGCCAGCAGGAAAACAGGGAGAGGGCGGGCTGAAGCTTTCTTT.

A single count supports this clone. The chain links TRBV6-2 or TRBV6-3 to TRBJ2-1, with 9 bases identical to TRBD2. Germline trimming cut 2 bases from V and 0 bases from J; bases unmatched to any gene: 17. The CDR3 extends over 21 amino acids. Germline CDR1 MNHEY, CDR2 SVGEGT. The CDR3 protein is CASSYPSLRREGLSSYNEQFF. The CDR3 coding sequence is TGTGCCAGCAGTTACCCCTCACTTAGGCGGGAGGGCTTGAGCTCCTACAATGAGCAGTTCTTC.

The chain employs TRBV5-6 and TRBJ2-5; D gene ambiguous. Germline V gene sequence: CDR1 SGHDT, CDR2 YYEEEE. The CDR3 is 14 residues long. V was shortened by 2 bases and J by 1 base, with 9 bases between the two germline ends. As DNA, the CDR3 is TGTGCCAGCAGCTTCGTAACTTCCCAAGAGACCCAGTACTTC. This encodes CASSFVTSQETQYF.